What follows are 30 T cell receptor beta chains derived from one specimen sequenced in a study of Graves' ophthalmopathy and Graves' hyperthyroidism (dated by TCRdb to the late 2010s). Sequenced using an Illumina HiSeq 2000. TCR beta CDR3 regions were amplified from RNA transcripts for repertoire sequencing. The first round of RT-PCR was done with HTBI primers and the Qiagen OneStep RT-PCR kit, and was followed by a second round of multiplex PCR, then size selection and purification. Using fastp at Q25 and MiXCR, TCRdb reprocessed the public reads and kept productive beta chains. Merged by CDR3 protein, the rows form single entries marked with the most common genes and DNA. The sample contains a few hundred thousand distinct CDR3 sequences, about 40% of them found a single time. The top ten constitute about 4% of the sample. Sequenced input: peripheral blood or thyroid tissue (not recorded which). These receptors all stem from an adult man with Graves' hyperthyroidism.

This clonotype was seen repeatedly, ten times or more. V and J are TRBV7-3 and TRBJ2-5; D might be TRBD1 (5 bases). The ends were cut back, 0 bases at V and 5 bases at J, with 10 bases in the middle. This CDR3 contains 14 residues. CDR1 and CDR2 (germline): SGHTA, FQGTGA. The CDR3 loop reads CASSLTGAQETQYF. Written as DNA, the CDR3 is TGTGCCAGCAGCTTAACAGGGGCTCAGGAGACCCAGTACTTC. The full variable domain, completed using reference TRBV7-3 and TRBJ2-5, is GAGVSQTPSNKVTEKGKYVELRCDPISGHTALYWYRQSLGQGPEFLIYFQGTGAADDSGLPNDRFFAVRPEGSVSTLKIQRTERGDSAVYLCASSLTGAQETQYFGPGTRLLVL.

This clonotype was observed at least ten times. The rearrangement uses TRBV6-5 and TRBJ2-7; D possibly matches TRBD1 or TRBD2 (5 bases each). The CDR3 runs to 14 residues. Germline V gives CDR1 MNHEY, CDR2 SVGAGI. With 1 base removed from V and 6 bases from J, the gap between germline ends came to 13 bases. The CDR3 spells CASSYLGDGSEQYF. Written as DNA, the CDR3 is TGTGCCAGCAGTTACTTGGGGGATGGGTCCGAGCAGTACTTC.

In this sample, this clonotype turned up once. V usage is TRBV11-2 and J usage is TRBJ2-7; the match to TRBD1 covers 7 bases. This CDR3 is 13 amino acids long. The germline gives CDR1 SGHAT, CDR2 FQNNGV. With V trimmed by 7 bases and J by 4 bases, 7 bases remained unmatched. CDR3 bases: TGTGCCAGCACCGAGATACAGGGGTACGAGCAGTACTTC. Residues: CASTEIQGYEQYF.

This clonotype occurred many times. For the CDR3, the DNA is TGTGCCAGCAGACCCGGTAGAATTTATGGCTACACCTTC. The encoded protein is CASRPGRIYGYTF. The rearrangement uses TRBV6-5 and TRBJ1-2; no firm D call. CDR1 and CDR2 from the germline V gene are MNHEY and SVGAGI. The CDR3 sequence is 13 residues long. The V end lost 6 bases, the J end lost 5 bases, and 13 bases lay between the germline ends.

The V gene is TRBV29-1, the J gene TRBJ1-4, with D unresolved. V was pared by 0 bases and J by 6 bases, with 11 bases between. CDR1 and CDR2 from the germline V gene are SQVTM and ANQGSEA. The CDR3 runs to 14 residues. The CDR3 DNA reads TGCAGCGTTGAAGATGATTGGGGATATGAAAAACTGTTTTTT. Translating gives CSVEDDWGYEKLFF.

This clonotype showed up just a few times. This chain connects TRBV5-1 to TRBJ2-5, with a weak D call TRBD1 (5 bases). V shed 5 bases and J shed 5 bases, with 22 bases lying between them. CDR3 length equals 16 residues. Germline loops: CDR1 SGHRS, CDR2 YFSETQ. The CDR3 nucleotides are TGCGCCAGCAGTTACAAAGACAGCGAGATGAGGGAGACCCAGTACTTC. As protein: CASSYKDSEMRETQYF.

V gene TRBV29-1 combines with J gene TRBJ1-6; D possibly corresponds to TRBD1 (5 bases). V was trimmed by 0 bases and J by 14 bases, leaving 20 bases between them. This CDR3 region has 15 residues. Germline V gene lookup returns CDR1 SQVTM and CDR2 ANQGSEA. In DNA, the CDR3 is TGCAGCGTTGAAGATCGTGACAGCCCCGGGGCCACCCTCCACTTT. Encoded protein: CSVEDRDSPGATLHF.

This clonotype was counted between two and nine times. This chain links TRBV2 with TRBJ1-4; D gene ambiguous. V was clipped by 7 bases and J by 8 bases, with 17 bases between them. The germline CDR1 and CDR2 sequences are SNHLY and FYNNEI. The CDR3 is made up of 14 amino acids. As DNA, the CDR3 is TGTGCCAGCATTCTCGGACGGGGAGAGGAAAAACTGTTTTTT. Protein sequence: CASILGRGEEKLFF.

A word on this clonotype: The conserved final phenylalanine or tryptophan is absent from the CDR3, which likely points to a read error. The V call is TRBV7-3, the J call TRBJ2-7; 11 bases line up with TRBD1. V shed 3 bases, J shed 3 bases, and the junction held 4 bases outside the gene matches. The CDR3 consists of 15 residues. The germline V gene encodes CDR1 SGHTA and CDR2 FQGTGA. This CDR3 reads CASSLWDRGDYEQYL. The CDR3 DNA reads TGTGCCAGCAGCTTGTGGGACAGGGGGGACTACGAGCAGTACCTC.

Comments on this clonotype: One end of the junction varies from germline; a read error may be responsible. The V and J genes are TRBV5-1 and TRBJ2-2; D call uncertain. Germline CDR1 is SGHRS and CDR2 is YFSETQ. The CDR3 has 14 residues. The CDR3 coding sequence is TGTGCCAGCAGCCAAGAAATGGACACCGGGGAGCTGTTTTTT. It is translated as CASSQEMDTGELFF.

This clonotype was found many times. This chain uses TRBV5-1 with TRBJ1-2, with unresolved D. V lost 4 bases, J lost 2 bases, and 9 bases lay in between. The CDR3 is 13 amino acids. CDR1 and CDR2 from the germline V gene are SGHRS and YFSETQ. CDR3 DNA sequence: TGCGCCAGCAGCGAGACACGAAACTATGGCTACACCTTC. Translating it yields CASSETRNYGYTF.

The chain recombines TRBV10-3 with TRBJ2-7, with 8 bases that match TRBD2. In germline, CDR1 is ENHRY, CDR2 SYGVKD. Trimming removed 4 bases from V and 6 bases from J; junction bases left unmatched: 11. CDR3 length equals 15 residues. CDR3: CAISVGTSGGREQYF. The CDR3 coding sequence is TGTGCCATCAGTGTAGGTACTAGCGGTGGACGCGAGCAGTACTTC.

In its sample, this clonotype was seen once. The CDR3 end shows no conserved phenylalanine or tryptophan, and so a read error is likely. The chain couples TRBV24-1 to TRBJ2-5; perhaps TRBD1 as D (6 bases). Germline V gene sequence: CDR1 KGHDR, CDR2 SFDVKD. The CDR3 is made up of 13 amino acids. The CDR3 protein is CASSSRGQETQYL. As DNA, the CDR3 is TGTGCCAGCAGTTCCAGGGGACAAGAGACCCAGTACCTC.

As regards this clonotype: A clone one base away is much larger, so this may be a read error. The chain recombines TRBV15 with TRBJ1-2, with D maybe TRBD1 (6 bases). The CDR3 runs 16 residues. Germline CDR1 is LNHNV and CDR2 is YYDKDF (reference sequence). The CDR3 DNA is TGTGCCACCGGCAGAGATAGTTTCCAGGGGCTGGGCGGCTACACCTTC. This sequence encodes CATGRDSFQGLGGYTF.

Many counts were recorded for this clonotype. In DNA form, the CDR3 reads TGTGCCAGCAGCGTGGTTGGAGGGGAGCAGTACTTC. Its protein product is CASSVVGGEQYF. This chain links TRBV9 with TRBJ2-7, with D perhaps matching TRBD2 (6 bases). This CDR3 contains 12 residues. V lost 2 bases, J lost 7 bases, and 10 bases lay in between. Per germline, CDR1 SGDLS and CDR2 YYNGEE.

The chain carries TRBV20-1 and TRBJ1-6; D is possibly TRBD1 (5 bases). Germline V lookup: CDR1 DFQATT, CDR2 SNEGSKA (reference sequence). The V and J ends lost 6 bases and 6 bases respectively, with 15 bases between them. This CDR3 is 14 amino acids long. The chain's CDR3 is CSASEVGGNSPLHF. For the CDR3, the DNA is TGCAGTGCCAGCGAGGTCGGGGGTAATTCACCCCTCCACTTT.

This clonotype was counted at least ten times. The genes are TRBV7-8 and TRBJ2-7, with D possibly being TRBD2 (5 bases). This CDR3 is 14 amino acids long. Germline CDR1 is SGHVS and CDR2 is FQNEAQ. Trimming took 6 bases from V and 5 from J, leaving 17 bases between them. CDR3 residues: CASSTEPGGDEQYF. The CDR3 coding sequence is TGTGCCAGCAGTACCGAGCCAGGAGGTGACGAGCAGTACTTC.

This clonotype was counted only a few times. This chain joins TRBV5-6 and TRBJ1-2, with D possibly matching TRBD1 (5 bases). Germline V lookup: CDR1 SGHDT, CDR2 YYEEEE. This CDR3 region has 19 residues. V gave up 1 base and J gave up 5 bases, with 27 bases separating them. This chain's CDR3 is CASSLRGREGGSMEYGYTF. CDR3 bases: TGTGCCAGCAGCTTGCGGGGACGGGAGGGTGGCTCGATGGAGTATGGCTACACCTTC.

This clonotype was counted a few times. The chain has TRBV4-1 and TRBJ2-7; 9 bases are shared with TRBD1. The CDR3 extends over 15 amino acids. In germline, CDR1 is MGHRA, CDR2 YSYEKL. J was trimmed by 5 bases and V by 5 bases; bases with no gene match: 10. CDR3 protein: CASSDPGTGFHEQYF. CDR3 nucleotide sequence: TGCGCCAGCAGCGACCCCGGGACAGGGTTCCACGAGCAGTACTTC.

This clonotype has just a few counts. V gene TRBV24-1 combines with J gene TRBJ2-7; 13 bases are shared with TRBD2. Germline loops: CDR1 KGHDR, CDR2 SFDVKD. J was trimmed by 3 bases and V by 5 bases; bases with no gene match: 6. CDR3 length equals 16 residues. Here the CDR3 DNA reads TGTGCCACCAGTGGTACGGGGACTAGCGGGATCTACGAGCAGTACTTC. This translates into CATSGTGTSGIYEQYF.

This clonotype turned up a few times. This sequence joins TRBV12-3 or TRBV12-4 and TRBJ1-4, with D possibly being TRBD1 (5 bases). With 5 bases removed from V and 4 bases from J, the gap between germline ends came to 11 bases. The CDR3 sequence is 14 residues long. CDR3 region: CASSDSGINEKLFF. The DNA for the CDR3 is TGTGCCAGCAGTGACTCAGGGATTAATGAAAAACTGTTTTTT.

As regards this clonotype: A much larger clonotype is one base distant, so this may be a read error. V gene TRBV11-3 combines with J gene TRBJ2-5; no reliable D call. The ends were cut back, 6 bases at V and 2 bases at J, with 16 bases in the middle. The CDR3 totals 15 residues. Germline CDR1 reads SGHNT; CDR2 reads YENEEA. The CDR3 nucleotides read TGTGCCAGCAGTCGTGGAGCCGGCAGTCAAGAGACCCAGTACTTC. Translating gives CASSRGAGSQETQYF.

J is TRBJ1-1 and V is TRBV10-2; 7 bases map to TRBD1. Germline V lookup: CDR1 WSHSY, CDR2 SAAADI. The CDR3 has 12 amino acids. With 6 bases clipped from V and 5 bases from J, the junction kept 3 bases outside the gene matches. CDR3 amino acids: CASRTGWTEAFF. The CDR3 region has the DNA TGCGCCAGCAGGACAGGGTGGACTGAAGCTTTCTTT.

The chain carries TRBV10-3 and TRBJ2-1; 7 positions agree with TRBD2. J lost 1 base, V lost 4 bases, and 4 bases had no gene match. This CDR3 is built from 15 residues. The germline CDR1 and CDR2 sequences are ENHRY and SYGVKD. The CDR3: CAISASGSSYNEQFF. The CDR3 nucleotides are TGTGCCATCAGTGCTAGCGGTTCTTCCTACAATGAGCAGTTCTTC.

This clonotype was observed a handful of times. The chain has TRBV20-1 and TRBJ2-3; TRBD2 might be the D (6 bases). Looked up from germline, CDR1 is DFQATT and CDR2 is SNEGSKA (reference sequence). The CDR3 loop spans 14 amino acids. The V end lost 3 bases, the J end lost 2 bases, and 12 bases lay between the germline ends. CDR3: CSASFSGYTDTQYF. For the CDR3, the DNA is TGCAGTGCTAGTTTTAGCGGCTACACAGATACGCAGTATTTT.

Many counts were recorded for this clonotype. The CDR3 DNA follows: TGTGCCAGCAGCCCATGGACAGGGGAAGCCACTGAAGCTTTCTTT. It is translated as CASSPWTGEATEAFF. J is TRBJ1-1 and V is TRBV9, with 9 positions matching TRBD1. This CDR3 comprises 15 residues. V trimming: 4 bases; J trimming: 4 bases; junction bases outside the gene matches: 8. Germline assignment: CDR1 SGDLS and CDR2 YYNGEE.

Worth noting for this clonotype: A junction end diverges from the germline sequence, so it may reflect a read error. This rearrangement joins TRBV7-9 to TRBJ2-7; D might be TRBD1 or TRBD2, each matching 6 bases. Germline loops: CDR1 SEHNR, CDR2 FQNEAQ (reference sequence). The CDR3 runs 15 residues. CDR3 in DNA: TGCGCCAGCAGTCGTGTGGGGGGCCAGATCTACGAGCAGTACTTC. Translating gives CASSRVGGQIYEQYF.

As regards this clonotype: Given a much more abundant clone one base away, this may be a read error. The chain has TRBV5-4 and TRBJ1-2, with unresolved D. The CDR3 loop spans 17 amino acids. Germline CDR1 is SGHNT and CDR2 is YYREEE (reference sequence). In nucleotides, the CDR3 is TGTGCCAGCAGCTCCAGAGGACGGATCCCGGCAGCCTATGGCTACATCTTC. This sequence encodes CASSSRGRIPAAYGYIF.

The rearrangement links TRBV6-1 to TRBJ2-5; TRBD1 aligns across 7 bases. In germline, CDR1 is MNHNS, CDR2 SASEGT. The CDR3 has 16 residues. With V trimmed by 2 bases and J by 5 bases, 11 bases remained unmatched. As DNA, the CDR3 is TGTGCCAGCAGTGAACCCGGCAGGGGGAAGTGGGAGACCCAGTACTTC. It is translated as CASSEPGRGKWETQYF.

In this sample, this clonotype turned up many times. The chain couples TRBV4-1 to TRBJ1-2; D call uncertain. The CDR3 is 13 amino acids. V was trimmed by 4 bases and J by 3 bases, leaving 9 bases between them. Germline loops: CDR1 MGHRA, CDR2 YSYEKL. The CDR3 DNA sequence: TGCGCCAGCAGCCGCAGTCAGGACTATGGCTACACCTTC. It codes for CASSRSQDYGYTF.